The clone carrying this TCR beta chain was seen at least ten times. The antigen is unknown. This sample stems from a study of neurological immune-mediated disorders. Looking at the study overall: The 35 or so multiple sclerosis patients comprised roughly 31 that were relapsing-remitting and 3 that were secondary progressive.

Every sequencing run generated over 170 million TCR-beta sequences from 15-18 subjects. TCRdb called the 5' RACE reads again in MiXCR, with one record for every CDR3 protein. The sample yields around 60,000 distinct CDR3 sequences, around 3.4% seen once. Study results and caveats: The study phylogenetically grouped the repertoires of 18 of 34 multiple sclerosis patients into one related-CDR3 cluster, a possible signature.

It was from 2 million PBMCs stored at -80 C that the unsorted libraries were obtained. Trimming cost V 1 base and J 2 bases, with 9 bases left between them. The CDR3 runs to 14 residues. Germline CDR1 LGHDT, CDR2 YNNKEL (reference sequence). The source material was PBMCs. This chain joins TRBV3-1 and TRBJ2-7, with a possible D match to TRBD1 (6 bases). The receptor's source is a woman aged 55-75 years with multiple sclerosis. For the CDR3, the DNA is TGTGCCAGCAGCCAAGGGGCAGGGGCCTACGAGCAGTACTTC. As protein: CASSQGAGAYEQYF.